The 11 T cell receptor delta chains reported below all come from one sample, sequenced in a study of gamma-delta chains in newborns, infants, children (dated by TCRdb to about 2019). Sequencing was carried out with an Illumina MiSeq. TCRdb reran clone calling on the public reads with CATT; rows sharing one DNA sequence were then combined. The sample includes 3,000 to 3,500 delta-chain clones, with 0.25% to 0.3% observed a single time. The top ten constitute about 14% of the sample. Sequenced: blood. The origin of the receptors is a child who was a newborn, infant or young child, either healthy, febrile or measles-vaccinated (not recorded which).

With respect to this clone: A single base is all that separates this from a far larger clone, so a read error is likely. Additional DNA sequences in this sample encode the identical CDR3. As DNA, the CDR3 is TGTGCCTGTGACACCGTTGAACTGGGGGATATGAACACCGATAAGCTCATCTTT. It encodes CACDTVELGDMNTDKLIF. V and J are TRDV2 and TRDJ1, with 11 bases identical to TRDD3. Germline CDR1 reads GEAIGNYY; CDR2 reads EKD. The CDR3 length is 18 residues.

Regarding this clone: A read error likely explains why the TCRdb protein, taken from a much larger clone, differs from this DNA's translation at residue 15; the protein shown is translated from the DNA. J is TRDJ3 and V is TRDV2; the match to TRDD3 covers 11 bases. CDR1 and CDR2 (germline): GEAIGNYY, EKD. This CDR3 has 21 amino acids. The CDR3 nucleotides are TGTGCCTGTGACTCGGCTGGGGGATACTCACCTAGCTCCTGGGGCACCCGACAGATGTTTTTC. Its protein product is CACDSAGGYSPSSWGTRQMFF.

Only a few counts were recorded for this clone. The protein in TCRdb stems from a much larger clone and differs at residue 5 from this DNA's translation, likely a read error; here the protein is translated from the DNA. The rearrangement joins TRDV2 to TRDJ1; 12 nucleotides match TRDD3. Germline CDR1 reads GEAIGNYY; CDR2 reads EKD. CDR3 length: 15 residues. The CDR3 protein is CACDDWGIPTDKLIF. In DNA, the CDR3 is TGTGCCTGTGACGACTGGGGGATACCCACCGATAAACTAATCTTT.

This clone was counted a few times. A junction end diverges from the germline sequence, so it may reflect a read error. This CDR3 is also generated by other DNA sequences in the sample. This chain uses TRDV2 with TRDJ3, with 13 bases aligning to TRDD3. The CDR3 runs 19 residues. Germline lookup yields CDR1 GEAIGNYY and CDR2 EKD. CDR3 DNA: TGTGCCTGCGACACTGTACTGGGGGATACGCCCCGGGACACCCGACAGATGTTTTTC. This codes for CACDTVLGDTPRDTRQMFF.

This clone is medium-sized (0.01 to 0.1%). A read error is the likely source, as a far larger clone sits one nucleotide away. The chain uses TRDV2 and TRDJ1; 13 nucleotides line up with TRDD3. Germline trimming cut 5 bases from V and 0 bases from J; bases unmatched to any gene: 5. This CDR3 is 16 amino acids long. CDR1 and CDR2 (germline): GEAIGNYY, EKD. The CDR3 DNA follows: TGTGCCTGTGGCGTACTGGGGGATACGTACACCGATAAACTCATCTTT. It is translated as CACGVLGDTYTDKLIF.

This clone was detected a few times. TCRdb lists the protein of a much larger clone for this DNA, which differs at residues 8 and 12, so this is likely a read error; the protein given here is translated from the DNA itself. The CDR3 loop is CACDTWGISWDNRQMFF. CDR3 nucleotide sequence: TGTGCCTGTGACACCTGGGGGATCTCCTGGGACAACCGACAGATGTTTTTC. The V and J genes are TRDV2 and TRDJ3, with TRDD3 matching 8 bases. Germline CDR1 is GEAIGNYY and CDR2 is EKD. This CDR3 is built from 17 residues.

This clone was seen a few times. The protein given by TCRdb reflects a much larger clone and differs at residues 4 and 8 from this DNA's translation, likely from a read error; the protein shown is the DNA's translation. The CDR3 loop is CACGVLGGQSTDKLIF. CDR3 sequence (DNA): TGTGCCTGTGGCGTACTGGGGGGCCAATCCACCGATAAACTCATCTTT. V and J are TRDV2 and TRDJ1, with 8 bases that match TRDD3. Germline loops: CDR1 GEAIGNYY, CDR2 EKD. Trimming removed 5 bases from V and 1 base from J; junction bases left unmatched: 11. CDR3 length equals 16 residues.

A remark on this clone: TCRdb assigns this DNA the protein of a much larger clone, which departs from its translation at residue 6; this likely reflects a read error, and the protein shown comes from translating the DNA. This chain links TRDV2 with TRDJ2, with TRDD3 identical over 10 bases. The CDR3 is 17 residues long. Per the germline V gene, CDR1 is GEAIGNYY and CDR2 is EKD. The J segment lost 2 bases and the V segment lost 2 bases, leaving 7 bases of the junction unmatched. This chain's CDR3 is CACDKMGDTPLTAQLFF. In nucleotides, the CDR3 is TGTGCCTGTGACAAGATGGGGGATACCCCATTGACAGCACAACTCTTCTTT.

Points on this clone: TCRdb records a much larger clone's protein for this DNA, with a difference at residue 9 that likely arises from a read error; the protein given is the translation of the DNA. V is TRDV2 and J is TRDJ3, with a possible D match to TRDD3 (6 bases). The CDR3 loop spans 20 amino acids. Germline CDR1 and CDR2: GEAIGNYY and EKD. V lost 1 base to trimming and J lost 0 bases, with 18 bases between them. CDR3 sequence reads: CACDTKYWENSSWDTRQMFF. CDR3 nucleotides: TGTGCCTGTGACACGAAGTACTGGGAGAATAGCTCCTGGGACACCCGACAGATGTTTTTC.

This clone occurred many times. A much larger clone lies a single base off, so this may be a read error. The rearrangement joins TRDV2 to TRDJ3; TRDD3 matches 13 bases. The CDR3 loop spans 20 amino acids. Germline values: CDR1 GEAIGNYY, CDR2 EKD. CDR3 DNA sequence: TGTGCCAGTGATCCCGTACTGGGGGATACGCTTTCCTGGGACACCCGACAGATGTTTTTC. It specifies CASDPVLGDTLSWDTRQMFF.

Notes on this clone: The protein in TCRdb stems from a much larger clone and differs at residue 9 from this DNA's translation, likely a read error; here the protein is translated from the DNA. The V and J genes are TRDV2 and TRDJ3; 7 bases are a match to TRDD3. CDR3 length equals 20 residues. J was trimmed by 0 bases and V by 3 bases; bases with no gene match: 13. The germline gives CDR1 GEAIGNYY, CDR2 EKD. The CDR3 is CACDRVLGYTSSWDTRQMFF. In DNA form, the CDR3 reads TGTGCCTGTGACCGAGTACTGGGGTATACGAGCTCCTGGGACACCCGACAGATGTTTTTC.